This T cell receptor (beta chain) was identified during a study of regulatory T cells in long-lasting Graves disease. Arm-PCR of CDR3 regions and iRepertoire HTBI primers were the basis on which TCR beta libraries were built. TCRdb fed the multiplex PCR reads into MiXCR, producing one record per CDR3 protein. The sample carries roughly 530,000 distinct CDR3 sequences, approximately 16% recorded once. The sample's time point: newly diagnosed GD, antithyroid drugs for less than 3 months. After RNA was extracted from PBMCs, the TCR library was made from it. This clonotype was counted at least ten times. V was cut by 3 bases and J by 6 bases, with 6 bases left in between. This CDR3 is 12 amino acids long. The sample was also reused in another study, on T cells in Graves' hyperthyroidism and ophthalmopathy.

The receptor was isolated from a woman aged 35-65 years with Graves disease. V gene TRBV12-3 or TRBV12-4 combines with J gene TRBJ1-5, with D unresolved. Specimen: peripheral blood mononuclear cells (PBMCs), collected at new diagnosis, from a patient treated with antithyroid drugs. The chain's CDR3 is CASSFKLQPQHF. CDR3 DNA sequence: TGTGCCAGCAGTTTCAAACTTCAGCCCCAGCATTTT.